The present T cell receptor (beta chain) was sequenced within a study of blood T cell repertoires in COVID-19. Overall study: The cDNA or gDNA used as material had been derived from T cells, B-cell-depleted T cells, or PBMCs.

Enrolled during active infection, Seattle patients were then followed longitudinally. Method: immunoSEQ multiplex PCR; TCRdb's copy keeps in-frame clones and lacks some. The repertoire has 200,000 to 250,000 clones, 75% to 85% of them found once; the top ten carry roughly 5.1%. Germline CDR1 SGHRS, CDR2 YFSETQ. V was pared by 0 bases and J by 5 bases, with 9 bases between. CDR3 size: 13 residues. Material: peripheral blood. The receptor was derived from a woman in her 70s with COVID-19, enrolled during active disease. V usage is TRBV5-1 and J usage is TRBJ2-7; a possible D gene is TRBD1 (5 bases). CDR3 region: CASSLEGANEQYF. CDR3 bases: TGCGCCAGCAGCTTGGAAGGGGCGAACGAGCAGTACTTC.